This T cell receptor beta chain was found in a study of blood T cell repertoires in COVID-19. The overall study: Acute and convalescent COVID-19 samples came from the United States, Italy and Spain. T cells, B-cell-depleted T cells, or PBMCs supplied cDNA or gDNA.

In the study's own analysis: Scientists estimated how many nucleated cells there were by amplifying reference gene primers. This table comes from immunoSEQ multiplex PCR, and its TCRdb copy is limited to in-frame clones, with some not included. D and trimming were read from the DNA, whereas the V and J calls and clone size are those reported in that table. The profile shows about 220,000 clones, 75% to 85% of them singletons. This CDR3 contains 12 residues. Germline V gene data show CDR1 as MNHEY and CDR2 as SVGEGT. V shed 5 bases and J 7 bases; nucleotides not matched to a gene: 2. The sequence came from a human donor in a cohort sampled during active COVID-19. The material sequenced was peripheral blood. The chain carries TRBV6-2 or TRBV6-3 and TRBJ2-7, with 10 bases lining up with TRBD2. CDR3: CASSQTSGEQYF. The CDR3 nucleotides read TGTGCCAGCAGTCAGACTAGCGGGGAGCAGTACTTC.